Included here is one TCR beta chain sequence, with context. The CDR3 runs 17 residues. Between the trimmed V and J ends, which lost 1 base and 1 base, there was a span of 16 bases. The germline V gene encodes CDR1 MGHRA and CDR2 YSYEKL. The data derive from a study of cytomegalovirus exposure and HLA in healthy donors. TCRdb keeps only in-frame clones here, not all; method: immunoSEQ multiplex PCR. The data hold over 150,000 clones, with about 85% observed a single time. The V gene is TRBV4-1, the J gene TRBJ1-1; TRBD1 is a possible D gene (5 bases). The receptor was isolated from a young man in good health and CMV-seropositive. The sequenced sample was PBMCs. The CDR3 loop is CASSQVGDFTSNTEAFF. The DNA for the CDR3 is TGCGCCAGCAGCCAAGTGGGGGACTTCACCTCGAACACTGAAGCTTTCTTT.